This T cell receptor (beta chain) is drawn from a study of monozygotic twins with inflammatory bowel disease (dated by TCRdb to the late 2010s). For the study in its entirety: In total, roughly 30 monozygotic twin pairs made up the full study: 19 Danish pairs, all IBD-discordant, plus nine German pairs, of which four were IBD-concordant and five were IBD-discordant. Disease-associated traits were sought mainly through comparisons between IBD patients and their genetically identical healthy co-twins within discordant pairs. Each individual had, on average, about 151 000 unique TCRalpha sequences and 181 000 unique TCRbeta sequences available for analysis. What the research found in general, with its limitations: Compared with healthy twins, IBD patients had fewer clonotypes in common with other individuals, a difference most pronounced in patients showing signs of disease activity. Because patients received different immunosuppressive treatments, the repertoires may have picked up extra background noise and variability between individuals. The results gave no support for a single strong signal or clonotype linked to IBD. IBD patients had lower TCRbeta repertoire diversity, measured by the inverse Simpson index, than their healthy co-twins. No difference in repertoire similarity was observed between concordant and discordant twins, possibly owing to limited statistical power. The analysis was unable to tell different T cell subtypes apart.

From each donor, an approximately 2.5 ml peripheral blood sample was drawn into PAXgene tubes and stored at -80 degrees C. Without any T cell sorting, total RNA was extracted from whole blood using the PAXgene blood miRNA kit on an automated QIAcube. Peripheral blood from monozygotic twin pairs concordant or discordant for inflammatory bowel disease was subjected to deep TCRalpha and TCRbeta repertoire profiling with unique molecular barcoding. Smoking habits were recorded for all twin pairs, and each individual was classified as a current, former or never smoker. About this clonotype itself: Its antigen has not been determined.

To prepare the library, 5' RACE was applied. The input for every TCR library was 3500 ng of total RNA. For each sample, cDNA synthesis was carried out in eight separate reactions using SMARTScribe reverse transcriptase. During cDNA synthesis, template switching introduced unique molecular identifiers that contained a 6-nucleotide sample barcode. TCRalpha and TCRbeta cDNA was amplified by two nested PCRs of about 15 and 9 cycles, with bead purification after each PCR. Before amplification, the cDNA was treated with uracil DNA-glycosylase and purified using the QIAquick PCR purification kit. The second PCR added Illumina TruSeq-compatible adapters along with sample-specific barcodes. Library quality and concentration were assessed using TapeStation and Qubit, and 5 to 6 ng of each library was pooled. Pooled libraries were sequenced on an Illumina HiSeq2500 single-index Rapid Run with 2 x 100 bp reads and custom sequencing primers. As for how the authors treated the data: MiGEC version 1.2.6 was used for UMI-based consensus assembly, which corrected PCR and sequencing errors. MiXCR version 2.1.1 was used to carry out V(D)J alignment, clonotype assembly and CDR3 extraction. To normalise gene usage, clonotype sharing and MAIT/NKT TCR abundance, the analysis used the top 1000, 10 000 and 20 000 clonotypes per sample. Diversity was computed as the inverse Simpson index with the vegan R package after downsampling to 27 000 UMIs. Statistical testing used paired Mann-Whitney U tests on the discordant twin pairs and applied Benjamini-Hochberg correction for multiple testing. TCRdb reprocessed the reads into one record per CDR3 protein sequence, lacking DNA. The V and J calls and clone size come from TCRdb's table, not from the authors' own analysis. The data table for this sample lists a few hundred thousand distinct CDR3 sequences. The ten largest account for roughly 1.5% of the sample.

The CDR3 has 13 amino acids, counting the end cysteine and phenylalanine. The coding DNA is unavailable. The germline V gene encodes CDR1 SGHRS and CDR2 YFSETQ. The source is a human donor with ulcerative colitis or Crohn's disease, or a healthy co-twin of an affected twin (not recorded which). The V and J genes are TRBV5-1 and TRBJ2-3. Material for sequencing was blood. The CDR3 protein is CASSSGSTDTQYF.